Detailed here is one T cell receptor beta chain. Its antigen remains undetermined. Per-nucleotide qualities are absent, and no much larger clonotype sits a single base away. Sorted unstimulated T cells and proliferating T cells recovered from mixed lymphocyte reactions were subjected to TCRbeta CDR3 sequencing. Fresh whole blood from nine to eleven HLA-typed healthy donors was used to isolate PBMCs. To map where alloreactive clones came from, CD4+ non-regulatory T cells in the unstimulated state were FACS-sorted. In the germline V gene (reference sequence), CDR1 corresponds to MNHNY and CDR2 to SVGAGI. From cysteine to phenylalanine, the CDR3 is 13 amino acids long. Only the CDR3 portion is preserved as DNA: 39 bases, with reading frame beginning at the first base. Trimming takes 0 bases from V and 4 bases from J, and the germline ends sit 6 bases apart. This entry comes from a study of siplizumab effects on memory and regulatory T cells (dated by TCRdb to between 2017 and 2020). The study in broad terms: The study examined how the anti-CD2 antibody siplizumab affects alloreactive T-cell subsets in allogeneic mixed lymphocyte reactions built from human PBMCs. General conclusions and limits of the study: The cumulative frequency of alloreactive sequences that could be traced back to unstimulated CD4+ memory T cells was significantly reduced by siplizumab. The suppressive function of proliferating Tregs from siplizumab cultures was not functionally confirmed. About 75-97% of proliferating CD4+ or CD8+ clones could not be given a naive or memory phenotype. Of the alloreactive CD4+ clones that could be mapped, the Treg-derived share averaged about 67% with siplizumab compared with around 27% in control reactions. Greater diversity appeared to be present in unstimulated naive T cells than in memory T cells, and a substantial contribution to the alloresponse seemed to be made by naive cells. Sequences below about 10^-5 frequency were poorly captured, so only a minor fraction of alloreactive clones could be mapped to unstimulated subsets.

The method behind the library was the immunoSEQ multiplex PCR assay. The deep sequencing platform assayed some 98,000 TCR templates per sample. Genomic DNA extracted from sorted T cells was the material used for TCRbeta CDR3 sequencing. For the original study's pipeline: The R programming language was used for the clonal analysis of the TCRbeta CDR3 data. Unstimulated samples were compared with post-reaction CFSE-low samples to define alloreactive CD4+ and CD8+ clones. Alloreactive CD4+ clones were assigned to regulatory or non-regulatory origin by matching sequences to sorted unstimulated Treg and non-Treg repertoires. This immuneACCESS table, as held by TCRdb, lists in-frame sequences with V and J called but not all clones. Of the missing ones, under half trace to an unresolved V gene in checked studies; the others have no known cause. V and J calls and clone size come straight from that table; D and trimming were deduced from the DNA. The sample data list approximately 90,000 clones, and about 94% of these were observed just once. Together, the top ten hold 0.3% of the sample.

This receptor was identified in a human donor in good health. Sequenced sample: non-Treg CD4+ T cells sorted from blood. This specimen's cell subset or site label, interpreted: FACS-sorted unstimulated CD4+ non-regulatory T cells. This receptor chain uses TRBV6-6 and TRBJ1-2, with no D gene named confidently. The encoded CDR3 is CASSYSFGYGYTF. The sequenced DNA is TGTGCCAGCAGTTACTCCTTCGGCTATGGCTACACCTTC.